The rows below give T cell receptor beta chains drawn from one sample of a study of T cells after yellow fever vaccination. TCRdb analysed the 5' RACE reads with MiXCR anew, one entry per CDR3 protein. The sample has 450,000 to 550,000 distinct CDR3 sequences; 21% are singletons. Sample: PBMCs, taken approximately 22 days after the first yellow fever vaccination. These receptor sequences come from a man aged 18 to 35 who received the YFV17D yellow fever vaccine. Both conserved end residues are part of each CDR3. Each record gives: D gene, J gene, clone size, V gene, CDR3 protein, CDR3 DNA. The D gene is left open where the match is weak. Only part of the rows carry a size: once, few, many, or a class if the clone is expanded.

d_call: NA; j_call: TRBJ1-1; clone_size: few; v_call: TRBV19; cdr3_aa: CASSIDRSTEAFF; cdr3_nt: TGTGCCAGTAGTATAGACAGGAGCACTGAAGCTTTCTTT
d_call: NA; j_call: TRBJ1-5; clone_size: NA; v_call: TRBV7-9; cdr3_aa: CASTRDGKGPQHF; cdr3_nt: TGTGCCAGCACTCGGGACGGGAAAGGGCCCCAGCATTTT
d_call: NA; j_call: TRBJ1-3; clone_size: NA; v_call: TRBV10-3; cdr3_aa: CAIRLGGRSGNTIYF; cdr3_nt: TGTGCCATCAGACTCGGGGGGCGGTCTGGAAACACCATATATTTT
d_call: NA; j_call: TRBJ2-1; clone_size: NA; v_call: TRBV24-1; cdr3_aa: CATAAGEGEQFF; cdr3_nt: TGTGCCACCGCGGCAGGGGAGGGTGAGCAGTTCTTC
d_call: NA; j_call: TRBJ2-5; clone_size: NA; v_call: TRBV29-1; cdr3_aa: CSVEEPSLQETQYF; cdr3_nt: TGCAGCGTTGAAGAGCCATCGCTCCAAGAGACCCAGTACTTC
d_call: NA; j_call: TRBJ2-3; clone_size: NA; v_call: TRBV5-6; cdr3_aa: CASRSYTDTQYF; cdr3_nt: TGTGCCAGCAGGTCATACACAGATACGCAGTATTTT
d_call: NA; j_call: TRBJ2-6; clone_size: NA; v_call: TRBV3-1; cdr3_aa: CACSLRGGFKSGANVLTF; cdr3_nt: TGTGCCTGCAGCCTAAGGGGGGGGTTCAAATCCGGGGCCAACGTCCTGACTTTC
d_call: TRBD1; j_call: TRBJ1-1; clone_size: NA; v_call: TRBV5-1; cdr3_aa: CASSLAGQGDTEAFF; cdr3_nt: TGCGCCAGCAGCTTGGCGGGACAGGGCGACACTGAAGCTTTCTTT
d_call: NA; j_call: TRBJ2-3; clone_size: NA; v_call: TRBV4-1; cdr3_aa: CASTLVGSTDTQYF; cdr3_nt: TGCGCCAGCACCCTAGTGGGGTCGACAGATACGCAGTATTTT
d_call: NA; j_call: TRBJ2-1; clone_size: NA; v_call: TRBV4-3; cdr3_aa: CASSQDGTPSYNEQFF; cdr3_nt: TGCGCCAGCAGCCAAGATGGGACACCTTCCTACAATGAGCAGTTCTTC
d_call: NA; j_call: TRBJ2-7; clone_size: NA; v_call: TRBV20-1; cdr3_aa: CSAREGRGRNEQYF; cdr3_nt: TGCAGTGCTAGGGAGGGCAGGGGTAGGAACGAGCAGTACTTC
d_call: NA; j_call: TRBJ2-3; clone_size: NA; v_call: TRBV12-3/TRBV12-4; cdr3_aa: CASRKDLTDTQYF; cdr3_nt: TGTGCCAGCCGGAAAGACCTCACAGATACGCAGTATTTT
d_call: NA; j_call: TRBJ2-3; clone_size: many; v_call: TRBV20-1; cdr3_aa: CSARVSGTDTQYF; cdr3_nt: TGCAGTGCTAGGGTCTCAGGGACAGATACGCAGTATTTT
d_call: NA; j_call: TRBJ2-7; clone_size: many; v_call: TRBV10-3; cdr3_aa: CAISDSRRGDEQYF; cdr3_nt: TGTGCCATCAGTGACTCCCGAAGGGGTGACGAGCAGTACTTC
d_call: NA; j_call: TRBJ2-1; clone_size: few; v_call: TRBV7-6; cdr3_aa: CASSSVQGSSYNEQFF; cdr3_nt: TGTGCCAGCAGCTCCGTCCAGGGTAGCTCCTACAATGAGCAGTTCTTC
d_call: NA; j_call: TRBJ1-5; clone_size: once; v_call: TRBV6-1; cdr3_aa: CASSSGPGDQPQHF; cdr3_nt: TGTGCCAGCAGCTCCGGGCCGGGAGATCAGCCCCAGCATTTT
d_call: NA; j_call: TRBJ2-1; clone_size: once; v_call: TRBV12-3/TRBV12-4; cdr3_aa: CASSFRAESGQFF; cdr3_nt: TGTGCCAGCAGTTTTAGGGCCGAAAGTGGGCAGTTCTTC
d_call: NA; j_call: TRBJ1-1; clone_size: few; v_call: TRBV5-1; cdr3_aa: CASRLGGAGTEAFF; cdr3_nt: TGCGCCAGCAGATTGGGGGGCGCAGGGACTGAAGCTTTCTTT
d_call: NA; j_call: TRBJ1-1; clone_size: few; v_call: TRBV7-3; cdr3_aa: CASSLGPTPNTEAFF; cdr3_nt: TGTGCCAGCAGCCTTGGACCCACACCGAACACTGAAGCTTTCTTT
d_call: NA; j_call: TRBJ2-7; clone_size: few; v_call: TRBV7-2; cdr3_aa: CASSLDPVFEQYF; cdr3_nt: TGTGCCAGCAGCTTAGATCCGGTGTTCGAGCAGTACTTC
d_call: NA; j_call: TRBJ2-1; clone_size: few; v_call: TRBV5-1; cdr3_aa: CASTGASSSYNEQFF; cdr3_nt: TGCGCCAGCACCGGTGCGAGTAGCTCCTACAATGAGCAGTTCTTC
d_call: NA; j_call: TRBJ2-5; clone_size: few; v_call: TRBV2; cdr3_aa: CASAPQLETQYF; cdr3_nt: TGTGCCAGCGCTCCCCAGCTCGAGACCCAGTACTTC
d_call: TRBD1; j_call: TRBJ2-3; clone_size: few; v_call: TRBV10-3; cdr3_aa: CAISGSGTGLTDTQYF; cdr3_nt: TGTGCCATCAGTGGTTCCGGGACAGGGCTCACAGATACGCAGTATTTT
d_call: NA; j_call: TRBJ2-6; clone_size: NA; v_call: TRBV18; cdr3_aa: CASSPVGPSSGANVLTF; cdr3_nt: TGTGCCAGCTCACCGGTCGGACCCAGCTCTGGGGCCAACGTCCTGACTTTC
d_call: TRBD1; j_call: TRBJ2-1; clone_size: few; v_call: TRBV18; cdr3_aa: CASSLRTGDGNEQFF; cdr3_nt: TGTGCCAGCTCACTCAGGACAGGGGACGGGAATGAGCAGTTCTTC
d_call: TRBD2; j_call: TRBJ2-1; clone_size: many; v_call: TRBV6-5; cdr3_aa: CASSYSGLAGVYNEQFF; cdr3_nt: TGTGCCAGCAGTTACTCGGGACTAGCGGGGGTCTACAATGAGCAGTTCTTC
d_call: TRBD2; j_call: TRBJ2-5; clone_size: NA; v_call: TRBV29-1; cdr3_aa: CSVGGGLGETQYF; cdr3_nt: TGCAGCGTTGGCGGGGGACTCGGGGAGACCCAGTACTTC
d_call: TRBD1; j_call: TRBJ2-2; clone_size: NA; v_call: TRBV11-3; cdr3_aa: CASSLTGVTGELFF; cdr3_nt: TGTGCCAGCAGCTTGACAGGGGTCACCGGGGAGCTGTTTTTT